These T cell receptor beta chains were read from a single sample in a study of blood T cells in healthy people across ages. TCRdb analysed the 5' RACE reads with MiXCR anew, one entry per CDR3 protein. This table has about 640,000 distinct CDR3 sequences, roughly 30% appearing once. Specimen: blood. All receptors derive from a woman older than 75 in good health. CDR3s include the opening cysteine and the closing phenylalanine or tryptophan. Each record gives: V gene, clone size, D gene, J gene, CDR3 protein, CDR3 DNA. D genes are given only for firm matches. The listing skips clone size in some rows; elsewhere it reads once, few, many or a size class.

TRBV2	.	.	TRBJ2-7	CASSEARTEQYF	TGTGCCAGCAGTGAAGCGCGGACCGAGCAGTACTTC
TRBV6-5	many	.	TRBJ1-2	CASSYSVEGRGGYTF	TGTGCCAGCAGTTACTCTGTGGAGGGAAGGGGCGGCTACACCTTC
TRBV6-2/TRBV6-3	many	.	TRBJ1-2	CASSSTRTAPYTF	TGTGCCAGCAGTTCGACTAGGACAGCTCCCTACACCTTC
TRBV30	many	.	TRBJ2-7	CAWSKGSSYEQYF	TGTGCCTGGAGTAAGGGGTCCTCCTACGAGCAGTACTTC
TRBV7-2	few	.	TRBJ1-1	CASSPDRRPEAFF	TGTGCCAGCAGCCCCGACAGGAGGCCTGAAGCTTTCTTT
TRBV9	few	TRBD2	TRBJ2-3	CASSGALGGTDTQYF	TGTGCCAGCAGTGGGGCGTTGGGAGGGACAGATACGCAGTATTTT
TRBV5-1	many	TRBD2	TRBJ2-7	CASSAYSGGAYEQYF	TGCGCCAGCAGCGCTTATAGCGGGGGGGCCTACGAGCAGTACTTC
TRBV10-3	.	.	TRBJ1-1	CAISDKQMDTEAFF	TGTGCCATCAGTGATAAGCAGATGGACACTGAAGCTTTCTTT
TRBV19	few	.	TRBJ2-1	CASSIEFDRYNEQFF	TGTGCCAGTAGTATAGAATTTGATAGGTACAATGAGCAGTTCTTC
TRBV7-2	many	.	TRBJ1-2	CASSLEPRYGYTF	TGTGCCAGCAGCTTAGAACCAAGGTATGGCTACACCTTC
TRBV5-5	many	TRBD2	TRBJ2-7	CASSYPGGGIYEQYF	TGTGCCAGCAGCTACCCCGGGGGGGGAATCTACGAGCAGTACTTC
TRBV11-2	many	.	TRBJ2-1	CASSPGQFSYNEQFF	TGTGCCAGCAGCCCAGGACAGTTCTCCTACAATGAGCAGTTCTTC
TRBV30	few	TRBD1	TRBJ1-2	CAWSRDRGYGYTF	TGTGCCTGGAGCCGGGACAGGGGCTATGGCTACACCTTC
TRBV6-2/TRBV6-3	many	.	TRBJ2-3	CASSYAGRGTQYF	TGTGCCAGCAGTTATGCGGGGCGAGGTACGCAGTATTTT
TRBV5-5	.	.	TRBJ2-7	CASSLACGNNFYEQYF	TGTGCCAGCAGCTTGGCTTGTGGCAATAACTTTTACGAGCAGTACTTC
TRBV6-4	few	.	TRBJ1-1	CASAPTRAGTEAFF	TGTGCCAGCGCTCCGACGAGGGCTGGCACTGAAGCTTTCTTT
TRBV9	many	TRBD2	TRBJ2-1	CASSVGSGGWNEQFF	TGTGCCAGCAGCGTAGGTAGCGGGGGCTGGAATGAGCAGTTCTTC
TRBV7-7	.	.	TRBJ2-2	CASSREAGARNTGELFF	TGTGCCAGCAGCCGAGAAGCAGGGGCTAGGAACACCGGGGAGCTGTTTTTT
TRBV29-1	many	TRBD2	TRBJ2-1	CSASKAGGLSYNEQFF	TGCAGCGCCTCGAAAGCGGGGGGGCTCTCCTACAATGAGCAGTTCTTC
TRBV12-3/TRBV12-4	.	.	TRBJ2-2	CASSLAGTTGELFF	TGTGCCAGCAGTTTAGCAGGAACCACCGGGGAGCTGTTTTTT
TRBV3-1	many	TRBD2	TRBJ2-7	CASRSAGGYEQYF	TGTGCCAGCAGGTCGGCGGGGGGCTACGAGCAGTACTTC
TRBV7-8	few	TRBD2	TRBJ2-4	CASSLASRGGLEAQYF	TGTGCCAGCAGCTTAGCTTCGCGGGGGGGCCTAGAGGCCCAGTACTTC
TRBV6-4	many	.	TRBJ2-1	CASSDPVLAPDEQFF	TGTGCCAGCAGTGACCCAGTACTAGCTCCGGATGAGCAGTTCTTC
TRBV7-2	many	TRBD2	TRBJ2-1	CASRYRTSGINEQFF	TGTGCCAGCAGGTATCGGACTAGCGGCATCAATGAGCAGTTCTTC